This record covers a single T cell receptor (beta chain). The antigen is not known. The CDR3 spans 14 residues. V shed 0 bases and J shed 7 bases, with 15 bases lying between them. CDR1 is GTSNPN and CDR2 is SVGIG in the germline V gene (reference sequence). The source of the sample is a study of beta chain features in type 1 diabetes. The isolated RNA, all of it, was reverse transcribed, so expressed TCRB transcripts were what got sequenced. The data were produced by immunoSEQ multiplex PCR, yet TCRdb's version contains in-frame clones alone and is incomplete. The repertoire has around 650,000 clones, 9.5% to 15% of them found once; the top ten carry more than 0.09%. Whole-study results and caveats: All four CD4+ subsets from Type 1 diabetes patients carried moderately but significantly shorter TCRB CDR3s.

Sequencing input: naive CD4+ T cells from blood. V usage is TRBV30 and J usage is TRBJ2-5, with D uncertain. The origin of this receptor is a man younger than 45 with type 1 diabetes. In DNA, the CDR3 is TGTGCCTGGAGTGTCGACTTTTCTACCAGGACCCAGTACTTC. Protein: CAWSVDFSTRTQYF.